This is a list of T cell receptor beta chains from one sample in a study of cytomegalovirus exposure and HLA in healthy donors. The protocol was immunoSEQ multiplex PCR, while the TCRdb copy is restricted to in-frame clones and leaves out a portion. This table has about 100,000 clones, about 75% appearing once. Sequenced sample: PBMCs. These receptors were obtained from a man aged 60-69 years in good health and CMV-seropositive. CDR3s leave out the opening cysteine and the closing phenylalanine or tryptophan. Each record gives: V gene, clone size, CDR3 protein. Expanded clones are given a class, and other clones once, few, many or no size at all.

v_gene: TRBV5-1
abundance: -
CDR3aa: ASSSSGGAYEQY

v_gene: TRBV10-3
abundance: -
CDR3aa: ATGGGDGLDEQY

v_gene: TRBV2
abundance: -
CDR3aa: ASRSDHRDRDEQY

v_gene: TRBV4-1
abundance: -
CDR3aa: ASSQDSQGLYEQY

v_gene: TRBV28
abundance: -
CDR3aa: ASSSQAVSSYEQY

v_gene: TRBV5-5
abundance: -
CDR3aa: ASSLWGTGEQY

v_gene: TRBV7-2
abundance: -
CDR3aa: ASSLAHEGEAF

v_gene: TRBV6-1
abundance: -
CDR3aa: ASSPLAGGQETQY

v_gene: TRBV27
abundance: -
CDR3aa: ASSLGRAKKNYEQY

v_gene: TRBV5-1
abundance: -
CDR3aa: ASSLTGARNEQF

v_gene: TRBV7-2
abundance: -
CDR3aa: ASSLGTGQGLRNEQF

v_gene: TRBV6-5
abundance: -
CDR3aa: ASSYSGQGMGQPQH

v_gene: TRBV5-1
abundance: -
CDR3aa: ASSLAGLNTGELF

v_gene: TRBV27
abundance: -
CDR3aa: ASSPPSGGDPGELF

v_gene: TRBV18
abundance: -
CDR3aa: ASSISGTGDNEQF

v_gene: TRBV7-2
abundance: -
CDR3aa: ASSLGQGMETQY

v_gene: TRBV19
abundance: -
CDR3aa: ASSWQTNTGELF

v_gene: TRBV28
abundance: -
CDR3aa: ASSLYKTGNRETQY

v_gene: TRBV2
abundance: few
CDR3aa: ASSIQVNTEAF

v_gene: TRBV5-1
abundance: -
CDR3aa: ASSLAASGGGQF

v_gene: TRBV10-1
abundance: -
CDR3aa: ASSESSGDLYNEQF

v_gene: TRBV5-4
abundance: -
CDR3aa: ASSSAGRNTEAF

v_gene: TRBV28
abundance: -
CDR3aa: ASSGGDGVSGANVLT